Presented here are 7 T cell receptor beta chains from one specimen sequenced in a study of blood T cell dynamics during melanoma immunotherapy. The sample's time point: pre-treatment baseline. Profiling relied on immunoSEQ multiplex PCR, and the TCRdb table lists in-frame clones only, not all of them. The table has about 10,000 clones, about 86% seen once. This sample comprised blood, obtained from a patient treated with checkpoint blockade. The receptors stem from a human donor with melanoma.

This sequence joins TRBV27 and TRBJ2-1, with D tentatively TRBD2 (6 bases). The CDR3 contains 12 residues. Germline lookup yields CDR1 MNHEY and CDR2 SMNVEV (reference sequence). V was pared by 5 bases and J by 7 bases, with 9 bases between. The CDR3 reads CASSPGENEQFF. CDR3 sequence (DNA): TGTGCCAGCAGTCCGGGGGAAAATGAGCAGTTCTTC.

This clone was seen a handful of times. The chain is built from TRBV5-4 and TRBJ1-2, with a tentative D call TRBD1 (6 bases). The CDR3 length is 13 residues. Trimming cost V 6 bases and J 8 bases, with 17 bases left between them. Germline V gives CDR1 SGHNT, CDR2 YYREEE (reference sequence). In nucleotides, the CDR3 is TGTGCCAGCACCATGGGGGGGCCGAGGGGCTACACCTTC. It encodes CASTMGGPRGYTF.

The chain recombines TRBV13 with TRBJ2-6, with a possible D match to TRBD1 (6 bases). Trimming removed 5 bases from V and 0 bases from J, with 17 bases in between. This CDR3 is 18 amino acids long. Germline assignment: CDR1 PRHDT and CDR2 FYEKMQ (reference sequence). DNA of the CDR3: TGTGCCAGCAGCGCCGGTTCTCAGGGGACCTCTGGGGCCAACGTCCTGACTTTC. Encoded protein: CASSAGSQGTSGANVLTF.

This clone was counted a single time. This chain connects TRBV11-2 to TRBJ2-5; D not resolved. The V and J ends lost 3 bases and 2 bases respectively, with 10 bases between them. This CDR3 region has 14 residues. Germline values: CDR1 SGHAT, CDR2 FQNNGV. The CDR3, as DNA: TGTGCCAGCAGCTTTCGCAATCAACAAGAGACCCAGTACTTC. This encodes CASSFRNQQETQYF.

The chain carries TRBV5-8 and TRBJ1-4; D not certain. The V end lost 0 bases, the J end lost 1 base, and 7 bases lay between the germline ends. From germline, CDR1 is SGHTS and CDR2 YDEGEE. The CDR3 is made up of 15 amino acids. The CDR3 region is CASSLGPVTNEKLFF. CDR3 bases: TGTGCCAGCAGCTTGGGCCCAGTAACTAATGAAAAACTGTTTTTT.

This chain connects TRBV5-1 to TRBJ2-5; D call uncertain. Germline values: CDR1 SGHRS, CDR2 YFSETQ. The CDR3 contains 13 residues. V was shortened by 6 bases and J by 1 base, with 10 bases between the two germline ends. CDR3 nucleotides: TGCGCCAGCACCAAGGGATTCCAAGAGACCCAGTACTTC. Protein product: CASTKGFQETQYF.

This clone was recorded a few times. This sequence joins TRBV27 and TRBJ1-4; TRBD1 is a possible D gene (5 bases). V lost 6 bases to trimming and J lost 7 bases, with 15 bases between them. The CDR3 runs 14 residues. Per the germline V gene, CDR1 is MNHEY and CDR2 is SMNVEV (reference sequence). CDR3 DNA: TGTGCCAGCAGCCCGGACAATCCCACTGAAAAACTGTTTTTT. This sequence encodes CASSPDNPTEKLFF.